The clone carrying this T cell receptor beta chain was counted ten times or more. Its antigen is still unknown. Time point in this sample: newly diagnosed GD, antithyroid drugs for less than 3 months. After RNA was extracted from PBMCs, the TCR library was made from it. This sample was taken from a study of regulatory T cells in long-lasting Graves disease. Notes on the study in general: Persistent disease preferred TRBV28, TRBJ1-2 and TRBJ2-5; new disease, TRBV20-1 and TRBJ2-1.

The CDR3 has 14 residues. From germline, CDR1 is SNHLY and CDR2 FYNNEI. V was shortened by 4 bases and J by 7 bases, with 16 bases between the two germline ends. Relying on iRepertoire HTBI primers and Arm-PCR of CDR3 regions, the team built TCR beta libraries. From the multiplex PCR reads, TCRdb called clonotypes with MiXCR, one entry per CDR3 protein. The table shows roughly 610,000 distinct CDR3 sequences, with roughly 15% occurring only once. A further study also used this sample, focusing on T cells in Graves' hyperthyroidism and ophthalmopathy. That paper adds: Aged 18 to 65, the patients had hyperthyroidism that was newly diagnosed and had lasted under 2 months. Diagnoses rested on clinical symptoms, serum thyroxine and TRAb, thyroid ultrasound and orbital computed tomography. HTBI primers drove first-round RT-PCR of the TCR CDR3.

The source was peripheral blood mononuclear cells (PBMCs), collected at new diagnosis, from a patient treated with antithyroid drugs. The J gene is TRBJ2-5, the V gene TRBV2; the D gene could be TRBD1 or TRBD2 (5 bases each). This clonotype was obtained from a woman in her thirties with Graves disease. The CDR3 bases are TGTGCCAGCAGTGGCCCCGGGACGCACCCGACCCAGTACTTC. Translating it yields CASSGPGTHPTQYF.